These 27 T cell receptor beta chains originate from one sample sequenced in a study of blood T cell repertoires in COVID-19. Method: immunoSEQ multiplex PCR; TCRdb's copy keeps in-frame clones and lacks some. The sample has approximately 350,000 clones, less than 90% seen once; the top ten hold about 5%. Sequencing was performed on PBMCs or T cells enriched from blood (not recorded which). The receptors originated from a woman aged 45-65 years who had recovered from COVID-19.

This clone was observed a few times. CDR3 residues: CASSQEARGERVGNTIYF. The CDR3 DNA is TGTGCCAGCAGCCAAGAGGCCCGCGGGGAGCGAGTTGGAAACACCATATATTTT. The chain links TRBV4-2 to TRBJ1-3; D unresolved. The CDR3 has 18 residues. The V end was cut by 0 bases, the J end by 3 bases, with 18 bases between. The germline CDR1 and CDR2 sequences are LGHNA and YNFKEQ.

The chain employs TRBV7-6 and TRBJ2-1; 7 bases are shared with TRBD2. V gave up 7 bases and J gave up 2 bases; unmatched junction bases: 11. Germline values: CDR1 SGHVS, CDR2 FNYEAQ. The CDR3 length is 16 residues. The CDR3 bases are TGTGCCAGCACTTCGACGGGGAGGGTACCCTACAATGAGCAGTTCTTC. It codes for CASTSTGRVPYNEQFF. Together with reference TRBV7-6 and TRBJ2-1, the CDR3 gives the full variable domain: GAGVSQSPRYKVTKRGQDVALRCDPISGHVSLYWYRQALGQGPEFLTYFNYEAQQDKSGLPNDRFSAERPEGSISTLTIQRTEQRDSAMYRCASTSTGRVPYNEQFFGPGTRLTVL.

The chain uses TRBV4-3 and TRBJ1-1; TRBD1 is a possible D gene (5 bases). With 1 base removed from V and 1 base from J, the gap between germline ends came to 7 bases. This CDR3 is built from 14 residues. Germline assignment: CDR1 LGHNA and CDR2 YSLEER. Here the CDR3 DNA reads TGCGCCAGCAGCCAAGCTACAGGGAACACTGAAGCTTTCTTT. Translating gives CASSQATGNTEAFF.

The V gene is TRBV5-5, the J gene TRBJ2-3; 13 bases match TRBD2. CDR3 length: 16 amino acids. Germline values: CDR1 SGHKS, CDR2 YYEKEE (reference sequence). The ends lost 0 bases at V and 6 bases at J; junction bases unmatched: 4. The CDR3 spells CASSLVTSGGWDTQYF. The CDR3 DNA is TGTGCCAGCAGCTTGGTGACTAGCGGGGGGTGGGATACGCAGTATTTT.

The chain carries TRBV6-5 and TRBJ2-1; 14 bases match TRBD2. The CDR3 covers 15 residues. Germline loops: CDR1 MNHEY, CDR2 SVGAGI. The V gene end was trimmed by 6 bases and the J gene end by 8 bases; junction bases not matched to a gene: 6. The CDR3, as DNA: TGTGCCAGCAGCCTGACTAGCGGGGGGGCAGATGAGCAGTTCTTC. Its translation: CASSLTSGGADEQFF.

This clone has just a few counts. The CDR3 bases are TGTGCCAGCAGCCAAGGGGAGGTTTTGAACACTGAAGCTTTCTTT. Protein product: CASSQGEVLNTEAFF. This chain joins TRBV4-2 and TRBJ1-1; unclear D gene. From germline, CDR1 is LGHNA and CDR2 YNFKEQ. Trimming stripped 1 base from V and 0 bases from J, with 9 bases between. The CDR3 contains 15 residues.

This clone appeared a single time. The chain couples TRBV10-3 to TRBJ2-7; TRBD1 matches 7 bases. The germline V gene encodes CDR1 ENHRY and CDR2 SYGVKD. V was clipped by 6 bases and J by 4 bases; unmatched bases: 9. The CDR3 runs to 14 residues. The CDR3 spells CAIRPGQIQYEQYF. The CDR3 DNA sequence: TGTGCCATCAGGCCGGGACAGATCCAATACGAGCAGTACTTC.

The genes are TRBV12-3 or TRBV12-4 and TRBJ1-5, with D unclear. The CDR3 has 13 residues. V was trimmed by 3 bases and J by 2 bases, leaving 5 bases between them. In nucleotides, the CDR3 is TGTGCCAGCAGTTTGTCTCGCAATCAGCCCCAGCATTTT. Translated: CASSLSRNQPQHF.

The chain couples TRBV2 to TRBJ2-2, with D possibly matching TRBD2 (5 bases). With 6 bases removed from V and 1 base from J, the gap between germline ends came to 12 bases. The CDR3 consists of 15 residues. The germline V gene has CDR1 SNHLY and CDR2 FYNNEI. The CDR3, as DNA: TGTGCCAGCAGCAAAGCGAGGGAGAACACCGGGGAGCTGTTTTTT. Translated, it gives CASSKARENTGELFF.

The genes are TRBV6-6 and TRBJ1-3; 7 bases are shared with TRBD1. Looked up from germline, CDR1 is MNHNY and CDR2 is SVGAGI (reference sequence). The CDR3 is 17 amino acids. The V and J ends lost 6 bases and 0 bases, in that order; junction bases with no gene match: 11. This CDR3 is CASSRSTGPNSGNTIYF. CDR3 DNA sequence: TGTGCCAGCAGCCGATCGACAGGGCCCAACTCTGGAAACACCATATATTTT.

This clone was seen more than once but under ten times. This rearrangement joins TRBV7-9 to TRBJ2-2; possible D gene TRBD1, 6 bases. Trimming stripped 3 bases from V and 4 bases from J, with 15 bases between. The V gene's germline CDR1 is SEHNR and CDR2 FQNEAQ (reference sequence). The CDR3 is made up of 16 amino acids. The DNA for the CDR3 is TGTGCCAGCAGCTTGCCAGGGGTGTTTGGCACCGGGGAGCTGTTTTTT. It is translated as CASSLPGVFGTGELFF.

CDR3: CRGVQGSEAFF. The CDR3, as DNA: TGCAGGGGGGTACAGGGCTCTGAAGCTTTCTTT. This rearrangement joins TRBV20-1 to TRBJ1-1; possible D gene TRBD1, 6 bases. In germline, CDR1 is DFQATT, CDR2 SNEGSKA (reference sequence). The CDR3 runs to 11 residues.

The V call is TRBV7-9, the J call TRBJ1-6; the D is unclear. The germline gives CDR1 SEHNR, CDR2 FQNEAQ (reference sequence). Trimming removed 3 bases from V and 3 bases from J, with 6 bases in between. This CDR3 has 14 residues. The CDR3 spells CASSLTDYNSPLHF. The CDR3, as DNA: TGTGCCAGCAGCTTGACTGACTATAATTCACCCCTCCACTTT.

The chain links TRBV27 to TRBJ1-6, with D perhaps matching TRBD1 (6 bases). Between the trimmed V and J ends, which lost 5 bases and 0 bases, there was a span of 11 bases. Germline CDR1 is MNHEY and CDR2 is SMNVEV (reference sequence). This CDR3 contains 16 residues. This CDR3 is CASSPDRSSYNSPLHF. Written as DNA, the CDR3 is TGTGCCAGCAGTCCCGACAGGAGCTCCTATAATTCACCCCTCCACTTT.

There are a few counts of this clone. The V gene is TRBV6-2 or TRBV6-3, the J gene TRBJ1-3, with D tentatively TRBD1 (6 bases). This CDR3 region has 18 residues. CDR1 is MNHEY and CDR2 is SVGEGT in the germline V gene. Between the trimmed V and J ends, which lost 2 bases and 0 bases, there was a span of 17 bases. The CDR3 is CASSYPGDEPASGNTIYF. CDR3 DNA sequence: TGTGCCAGCAGTTACCCAGGGGACGAGCCAGCCTCTGGAAACACCATATATTTT.

The CDR3 region is CASSHPTGGIGNQPQHF. CDR3 nucleotides: TGCGCCAGCAGCCACCCCACAGGGGGCATAGGCAATCAGCCCCAGCATTTT. The chain employs TRBV4-1 and TRBJ1-5; 9 nucleotides line up with TRBD1. The germline CDR1 and CDR2 sequences are MGHRA and YSYEKL. V shed 3 bases, J shed 2 bases, and the junction held 8 bases outside the gene matches. The CDR3 has 17 amino acids.

The V and J genes are TRBV5-4 and TRBJ2-2, with TRBD1 matching over 8 bases. V shed 9 bases, J shed 4 bases, and the junction held 5 bases outside the gene matches. The CDR3 length is 13 residues. From germline, CDR1 is SGHNT and CDR2 YYREEE (reference sequence). CDR3 DNA: TGTGCCACGACAGGGGAAGGCACCGGGGAGCTGTTTTTT. As protein: CATTGEGTGELFF.

The chain recombines TRBV7-9 with TRBJ2-1; no firm D call. CDR3 size: 13 residues. V lost 1 base, J lost 5 bases, and 6 bases lay in between. CDR1 is SEHNR and CDR2 is FQNEAQ in the germline V gene (reference sequence). CDR3 nucleotides: TGTGCCAGCAGCTTAGGACTTAACAATGAGCAGTTCTTC. The encoded protein is CASSLGLNNEQFF.

This chain links TRBV29-1 with TRBJ1-1; TRBD1 is a possible D gene (5 bases). CDR1 and CDR2 (germline): SQVTM, ANQGSEA. The CDR3 is 12 amino acids. Trimming cost V 6 bases and J 4 bases, with 12 bases left between them. The CDR3 loop reads CSVDGGVTEAFF. CDR3 DNA sequence: TGCAGCGTAGATGGGGGGGTCACTGAAGCTTTCTTT.

This rearrangement joins TRBV27 to TRBJ2-7, with TRBD1 as a possible D gene (6 bases). The CDR3 totals 14 residues. V was cut by 3 bases and J by 5 bases, with 14 bases left in between. Germline V lookup: CDR1 MNHEY, CDR2 SMNVEV (reference sequence). The CDR3 region is CASSLRHRAHEQYF. The CDR3 nucleotides read TGTGCCAGCAGTTTGCGCCACAGGGCCCACGAGCAGTACTTC.

For this clone: Other DNA sequences from this sample encode an identical CDR3 as well. This chain uses TRBV19 with TRBJ2-4; maybe TRBD2 (5 bases). Germline values: CDR1 LNHDA, CDR2 SQIVND (reference sequence). V was clipped by 1 base and J by 2 bases, with 6 bases between them. This CDR3 spans 14 amino acids. The CDR3 bases are TGTGCCAGTAGTATAGCGGGGACCAAAAACATTCAGTACTTC. Its protein product is CASSIAGTKNIQYF.

This chain links TRBV4-2 with TRBJ1-4; 7 nucleotides match TRBD1. This CDR3 has 15 residues. The V gene end was trimmed by 3 bases and the J gene end by 7 bases; junction bases not matched to a gene: 8. Germline CDR1 and CDR2: LGHNA and YNFKEQ. The CDR3 sequence: CASSHFTGESEKLFF. The CDR3 nucleotides read TGTGCCAGCAGCCACTTCACAGGGGAGAGTGAAAAACTGTTTTTT.

The chain recombines TRBV5-4 with TRBJ2-7; possibly TRBD2 for D (7 bases). The CDR3 is 12 residues long. Per the germline V gene, CDR1 is SGHNT and CDR2 is YYREEE (reference sequence). The ends were cut back, 3 bases at V and 7 bases at J, with 11 bases in the middle. DNA of the CDR3: TGTGCCAGCAGCTGGACAGCGGGAGAGCAGTACTTC. Its protein is CASSWTAGEQYF.

Of note for this clone: One junction end disagrees with the germline gene, perhaps due to a read error. V is TRBV5-4 and J is TRBJ1-2; a possible D gene is TRBD1 (6 bases). The CDR3 spans 13 residues. Germline assignment: CDR1 SGHNT and CDR2 YYREEE (reference sequence). Here the CDR3 DNA reads TGTGTCAGCAGCTTTAGCGGGGGCAGGGGCTACACCTTC. It is translated as CVSSFSGGRGYTF.

This clone was counted a single time. J is TRBJ2-1 and V is TRBV9, with 9 positions matching TRBD2. Trimming cost V 7 bases and J 8 bases; bases outside gene matches: 16. The CDR3 covers 16 residues. Germline V gene lookup returns CDR1 SGDLS and CDR2 YYNGEE. The CDR3 loop reads CASGDRGSGSVYEQFF. DNA of the CDR3: TGTGCCAGCGGCGACCGCGGTAGCGGGAGTGTCTATGAGCAGTTCTTC.

CDR3 bases: TGTGCCAGCAGGCAGGGTCTCGCCTACGAGCAGTACTTC. Protein product: CASRQGLAYEQYF. The rearrangement links TRBV27 to TRBJ2-7; maybe TRBD1 (5 bases). Trimming removed 6 bases at V and 2 bases at J, with 11 bases between. The CDR3 totals 13 residues. The germline V gene has CDR1 MNHEY and CDR2 SMNVEV (reference sequence).

V usage is TRBV29-1 and J usage is TRBJ2-7; TRBD1 matches 10 bases. The trim removed 6 bases at V and 2 bases at J, leaving 4 bases unmatched. The CDR3 loop spans 13 amino acids. Germline assignment: CDR1 SQVTM and CDR2 ANQGSEA. This chain's CDR3 is CSVTDRGTYEQYF. Here the CDR3 DNA reads TGCAGCGTGACGGACAGGGGGACCTACGAGCAGTACTTC.